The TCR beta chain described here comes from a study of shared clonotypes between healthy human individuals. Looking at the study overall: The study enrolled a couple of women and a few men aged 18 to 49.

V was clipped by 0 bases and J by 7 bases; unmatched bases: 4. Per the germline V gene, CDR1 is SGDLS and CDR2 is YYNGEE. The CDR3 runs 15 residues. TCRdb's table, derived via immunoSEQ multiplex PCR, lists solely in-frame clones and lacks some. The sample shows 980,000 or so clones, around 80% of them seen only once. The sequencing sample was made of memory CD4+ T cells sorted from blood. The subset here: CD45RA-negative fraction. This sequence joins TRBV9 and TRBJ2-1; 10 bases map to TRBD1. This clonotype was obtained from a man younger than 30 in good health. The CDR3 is CASSVGGTGVNEQFF. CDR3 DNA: TGTGCCAGCAGCGTAGGAGGGACAGGGGTGAATGAGCAGTTCTTC.